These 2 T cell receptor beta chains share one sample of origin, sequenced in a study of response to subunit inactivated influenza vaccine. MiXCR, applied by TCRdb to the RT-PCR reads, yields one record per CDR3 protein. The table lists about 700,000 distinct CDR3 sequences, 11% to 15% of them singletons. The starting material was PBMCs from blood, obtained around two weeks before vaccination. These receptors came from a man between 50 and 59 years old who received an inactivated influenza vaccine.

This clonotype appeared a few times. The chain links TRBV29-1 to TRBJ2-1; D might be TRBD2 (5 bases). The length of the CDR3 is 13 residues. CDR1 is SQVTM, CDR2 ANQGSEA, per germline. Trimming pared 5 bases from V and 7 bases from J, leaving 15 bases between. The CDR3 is CSVSGLSWNEQFF. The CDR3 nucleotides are TGCAGCGTTAGCGGACTCTCCTGGAATGAGCAGTTCTTC.

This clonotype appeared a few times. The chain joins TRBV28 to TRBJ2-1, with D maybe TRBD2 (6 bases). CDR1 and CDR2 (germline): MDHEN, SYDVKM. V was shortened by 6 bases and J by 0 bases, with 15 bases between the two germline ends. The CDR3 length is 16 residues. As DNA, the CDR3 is TGTGCCAGCAGCCCCCTGGCGGGATTCTCCTACAATGAGCAGTTCTTC. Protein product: CASSPLAGFSYNEQFF.